Described below is a single T cell receptor beta chain sequence and its context. Antigen: not known. The CDR3 covers 17 residues. CDR1 and CDR2 from the germline V gene are ENHRY and SYGVKD. After removal of 6 bases from V and 2 bases from J, the junction contained 8 bases not matched to a gene. This sample stems from a study of early stage breast cancer tumors. Study in general: Each sample averaged approximately 10-fold read coverage. Points from the study as a whole: Functional markers like CD4, CD8 and FOXP3 were missed in bulk sequencing.

TCRdb keeps only in-frame clones here, not all; method: immunoSEQ multiplex PCR. In the table there are tens of thousands of clones, around 70% of which are singletons. Sequenced sample: blood. The rearrangement uses TRBV10-3 and TRBJ2-3; 13 bases agree with TRBD2. This receptor was obtained from a person aged 45-60 years with breast cancer. In DNA, the CDR3 is TGTGCCATCAGGGATATACTAGCGGGGGGGCTCACAGATACGCAGTATTTT. Amino acid sequence: CAIRDILAGGLTDTQYF.